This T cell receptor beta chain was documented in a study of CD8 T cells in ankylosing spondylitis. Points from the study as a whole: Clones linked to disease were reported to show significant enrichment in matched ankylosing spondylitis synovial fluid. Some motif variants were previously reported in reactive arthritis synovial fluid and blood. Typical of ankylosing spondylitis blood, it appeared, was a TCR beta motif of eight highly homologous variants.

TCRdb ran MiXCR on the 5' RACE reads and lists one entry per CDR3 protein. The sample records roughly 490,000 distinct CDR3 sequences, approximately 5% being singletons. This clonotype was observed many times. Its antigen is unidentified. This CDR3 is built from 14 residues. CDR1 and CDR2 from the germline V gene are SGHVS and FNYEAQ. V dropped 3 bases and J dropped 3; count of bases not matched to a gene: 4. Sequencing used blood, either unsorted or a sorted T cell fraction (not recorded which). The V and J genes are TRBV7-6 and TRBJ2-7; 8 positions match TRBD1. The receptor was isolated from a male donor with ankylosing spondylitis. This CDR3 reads CASSFDRGGYEQYF. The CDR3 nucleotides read TGTGCCAGCAGCTTCGACAGGGGCGGCTACGAGCAGTACTTC. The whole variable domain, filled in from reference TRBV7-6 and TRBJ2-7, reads GAGVSQSPRYKVTKRGQDVALRCDPISGHVSLYWYRQALGQGPEFLTYFNYEAQQDKSGLPNDRFSAERPEGSISTLTIQRTEQRDSAMYRCASSFDRGGYEQYFGPGTRLTVT.